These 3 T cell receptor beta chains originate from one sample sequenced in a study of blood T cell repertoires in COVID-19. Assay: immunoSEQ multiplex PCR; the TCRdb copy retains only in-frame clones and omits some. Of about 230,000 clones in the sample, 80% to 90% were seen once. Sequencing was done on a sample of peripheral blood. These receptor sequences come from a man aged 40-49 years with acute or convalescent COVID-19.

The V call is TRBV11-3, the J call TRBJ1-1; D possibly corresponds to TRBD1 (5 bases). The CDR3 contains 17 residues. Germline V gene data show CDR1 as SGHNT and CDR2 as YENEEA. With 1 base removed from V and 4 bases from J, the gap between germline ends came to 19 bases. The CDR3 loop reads CASSLGGSAGRVTEAFF. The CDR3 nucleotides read TGTGCCAGCAGCTTAGGGGGGAGTGCGGGAAGAGTCACTGAAGCTTTCTTT.

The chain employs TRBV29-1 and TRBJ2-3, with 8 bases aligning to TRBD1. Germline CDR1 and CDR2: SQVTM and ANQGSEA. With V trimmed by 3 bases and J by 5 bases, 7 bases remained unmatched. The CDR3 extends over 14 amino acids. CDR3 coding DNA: TGCAGCGTTGACTGGAACAGGGGGAGAGATACGCAGTATTTT. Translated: CSVDWNRGRDTQYF.

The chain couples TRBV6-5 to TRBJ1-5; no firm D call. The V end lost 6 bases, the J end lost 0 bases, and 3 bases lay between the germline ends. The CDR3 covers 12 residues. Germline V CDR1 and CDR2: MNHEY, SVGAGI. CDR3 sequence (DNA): TGTGCCAGCAGGTATAGCAATCAGCCCCAGCATTTT. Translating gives CASRYSNQPQHF.